This T cell receptor beta chain was captured in a study of PD-1 blockade in mismatch repair-deficient tumors. At the level of the study: Enrolled about 2013-2016, patients had progressing, pretreated mismatch repair-deficient cancers of 12 types.

The CDR3 is made up of 17 amino acids. Germline CDR1 and CDR2: SGHTA and FQGNSA. V lost 1 base and J lost 4; bases outside the gene matches: 6. Produced via immunoSEQ multiplex PCR; TCRdb's table is partial and in-frame only. The sample lists tens of thousands of clones, 65% to 85% seen once, with around 2.6% in the top ten. Every patient had mismatch repair deficiency by PCR or immunohistochemistry. TCR sequencing covered a few patients who responded to pembrolizumab. The gene calls are TRBV7-2 and TRBJ1-3, with 11 bases fitting TRBD1. The clonotype comes from an adult with mismatch repair-deficient cancer. Sample: peripheral blood, taken 12 weeks after starting pembrolizumab. CDR3 coding DNA: TGTGCCAGCAGCTTAGTTGGACAGGGGGCGGGCGGAAACACCATATATTTT. This sequence encodes CASSLVGQGAGGNTIYF.